Following are 16 T cell receptor beta chains from one sample sequenced in a study of blood T cell repertoires in COVID-19. Data came from immunoSEQ multiplex PCR; TCRdb stores just in-frame clones and leaves some out. Counted here are fewer than 500,000 clones, 86% occurring once; the ten biggest clones make up 1.4% to 1.5%. Sequenced input: peripheral blood. The source of these receptors is a woman aged 30 to 39 with active or convalescent COVID-19.

The chain carries TRBV7-9 and TRBJ1-1; D call uncertain. The CDR3 has 13 amino acids. V lost 0 bases to trimming and J lost 7 bases, with 9 bases between them. Germline loops: CDR1 SEHNR, CDR2 FQNEAQ (reference sequence). The CDR3 spells CASSLAPTNEAFF. CDR3 sequence (DNA): TGTGCCAGCAGCTTAGCGCCCACAAATGAAGCTTTCTTT.

The rearrangement uses TRBV3-1 (or the pseudogene TRBV3-2) and TRBJ2-5; 9 bases fit TRBD2. V lost 4 bases, J lost 3 bases, and 9 bases stayed unmatched. CDR3 size: 16 residues. Germline loops: CDR1 LGHDT, CDR2 YNNKEL (reference sequence). The CDR3 protein is CASSRPVVAGEETQYF. CDR3 nucleotide sequence: TGTGCCAGCAGCCGACCAGTGGTAGCGGGGGAAGAGACCCAGTACTTC.

V and J are TRBV6-2 or TRBV6-3 and TRBJ2-3; the D gene is possibly TRBD2 (6 bases). The germline V gene has CDR1 MNHEY and CDR2 SVGEGT. Trimming took off 5 bases at V and 2 bases at J, with 11 bases between the two ends. CDR3 length: 14 residues. CDR3 in amino acids: CASSPGLPTDTQYF. Here the CDR3 DNA reads TGTGCCAGCAGTCCGGGACTTCCCACAGATACGCAGTATTTT.

This chain uses TRBV7-9 with TRBJ2-5; 13 bases are shared with TRBD2. J gave up 0 bases and V 3 bases, and 7 bases lay outside the gene matches. The CDR3 extends over 18 amino acids. The V gene's germline CDR1 is SEHNR and CDR2 FQNEAQ (reference sequence). The CDR3 loop is CASSFGLAGVQYQETQYF. As DNA, the CDR3 is TGTGCCAGCAGCTTCGGACTAGCGGGGGTCCAGTACCAAGAGACCCAGTACTTC.

V is TRBV5-6 and J is TRBJ2-3; 10 bases match TRBD1. This CDR3 is 14 amino acids long. Germline lookup yields CDR1 SGHDT and CDR2 YYEEEE. The junction had 2 bases not matched to a gene; V was cut back by 5 bases and J by 2 bases. CDR3 sequence: CASRDRGYTDTQYF. The CDR3 region has the DNA TGTGCCAGCAGGGACAGGGGGTACACAGATACGCAGTATTTT.

The chain combines TRBV3-1 (or the pseudogene TRBV3-2) with TRBJ2-4; D possibly corresponds to TRBD2 (6 bases). The V end was cut by 1 base, the J end by 13 bases, with 14 bases between. The CDR3 is made up of 13 amino acids. Germline V gene sequence: CDR1 LGHDT, CDR2 YNNKEL (reference sequence). The CDR3 bases are TGTGCCAGCAGCCAAGGGACTACTGGGCTCCAGTACTTC. Protein: CASSQGTTGLQYF.

The chain's CDR3 is CASSTSGVSTDTQYF. CDR3 in DNA: TGTGCCAGCTCAACTAGCGGGGTAAGCACAGATACGCAGTATTTT. This chain uses TRBV18 with TRBJ2-3, with 10 bases lining up with TRBD2. This CDR3 contains 15 residues. Trimming cost V 5 bases and J 0 bases; bases outside gene matches: 2. Germline loops: CDR1 KGHSH, CDR2 LQKENI.

The chain combines TRBV3-1 (or the pseudogene TRBV3-2) with TRBJ1-3; 7 nucleotides agree with TRBD1. The CDR3 spans 15 residues. V dropped 4 bases and J dropped 0; count of bases not matched to a gene: 3. Germline V gene data show CDR1 as LGHDT and CDR2 as YNNKEL (reference sequence). The CDR3 DNA reads as TGTGCCAGCAGCCCACAGGGGTTCTCTGGAAACACCATATATTTT. Its protein product is CASSPQGFSGNTIYF.

V gene TRBV5-1 combines with J gene TRBJ2-5; D is unclear. CDR1 SGHRS and CDR2 YFSETQ come from the germline V gene. V was shortened by 4 bases and J by 2 bases, with 15 bases between the two germline ends. This CDR3 contains 15 residues. The CDR3: CASSMGHSIQETQYF. The CDR3 region has the DNA TGCGCCAGCAGCATGGGTCACAGTATTCAAGAGACCCAGTACTTC.

The rearrangement uses TRBV6-4 and TRBJ2-1; 12 bases fit TRBD1. This CDR3 comprises 15 residues. Germline CDR1 MRHNA, CDR2 SNTAGT. V lost 0 bases and J lost 10; bases outside the gene matches: 4. Here the CDR3 DNA reads TGTGCCAGCAGTGACTCCGGGACAGGGGGCCGGGAGCAGTTCTTC. Encoded protein: CASSDSGTGGREQFF.

This chain links TRBV7-2 with TRBJ2-7; D gene ambiguous. The V and J ends lost 1 base and 2 bases respectively, with 12 bases between them. In germline, CDR1 is SGHTA, CDR2 FQGNSA. The CDR3 totals 15 residues. The CDR3 coding sequence is TGTGCCAGCAGCTTAGAAGTTCTAGGTCCCTACGAGCAGTACTTC. It encodes CASSLEVLGPYEQYF.

The rearrangement joins TRBV6-2 or TRBV6-3 to TRBJ2-2, with 10 bases that match TRBD2. This CDR3 comprises 15 residues. Trimming removed 4 bases from V and 7 bases from J; junction bases left unmatched: 6. Germline lookup yields CDR1 MNHEY and CDR2 SVGEGT. The CDR3 protein is CASSLLAGEIGELFF. The CDR3 DNA sequence: TGTGCCAGCAGTTTGCTAGCGGGAGAGATCGGGGAGCTGTTTTTT.

V gene TRBV6-2 or TRBV6-3 combines with J gene TRBJ1-3; D ambiguous. V lost 5 bases to trimming and J lost 2 bases, with 4 bases between them. The germline V gene encodes CDR1 MNHEY and CDR2 SVGEGT. This CDR3 contains 12 residues. CDR3 residues: CASSLPGNTIYF. In DNA form, the CDR3 reads TGTGCCAGCAGTCTTCCTGGAAACACCATATATTTT.

The rearrangement uses TRBV11-3 and TRBJ2-1, with a possible D match to TRBD2 (6 bases). Germline loops: CDR1 SGHNT, CDR2 YENEEA. Trimming removed 1 base from V and 0 bases from J, with 13 bases in between. The CDR3 is 17 residues long. CDR3 bases: TGTGCCAGCAGCTTAGCCCCGGGACTTAACTCCTACAATGAGCAGTTCTTC. Protein sequence: CASSLAPGLNSYNEQFF.

This sequence joins TRBV3-1 (or the pseudogene TRBV3-2) and TRBJ2-1; D is unclear. Germline V gene sequence: CDR1 LGHDT, CDR2 YNNKEL (reference sequence). The CDR3 has 15 amino acids. V lost 4 bases to trimming and J lost 6 bases, with 16 bases between them. The CDR3 loop is CASSLDVVGVNEQFF. The CDR3 coding sequence is TGTGCCAGCAGCCTAGATGTGGTAGGAGTCAATGAGCAGTTCTTC.

V usage is TRBV2 and J usage is TRBJ1-6; TRBD1 is a possible D gene (6 bases). The CDR3 is made up of 14 amino acids. CDR1 is SNHLY, CDR2 FYNNEI, per germline. Deletions cut 5 bases from V and 10 bases from J, with 15 bases between. The CDR3 spells CASSPRDIGSPLHF. DNA for the CDR3: TGTGCCAGCAGTCCCCGGGACATTGGATCACCCCTCCACTTT.